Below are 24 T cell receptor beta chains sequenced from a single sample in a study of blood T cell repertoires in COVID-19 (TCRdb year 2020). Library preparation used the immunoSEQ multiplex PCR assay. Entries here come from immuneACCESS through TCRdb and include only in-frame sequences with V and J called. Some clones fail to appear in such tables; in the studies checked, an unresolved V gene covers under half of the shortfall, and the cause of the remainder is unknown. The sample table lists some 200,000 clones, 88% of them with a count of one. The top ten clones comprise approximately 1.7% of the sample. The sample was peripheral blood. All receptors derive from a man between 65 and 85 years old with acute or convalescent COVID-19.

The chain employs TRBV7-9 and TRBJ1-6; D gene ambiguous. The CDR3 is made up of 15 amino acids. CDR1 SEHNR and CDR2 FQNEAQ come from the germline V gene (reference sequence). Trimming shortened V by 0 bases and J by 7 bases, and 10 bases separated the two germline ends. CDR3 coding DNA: TGTGCCAGCAGCTTAGCATGGCGGATAAATTCACCCCTCCACTTT. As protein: CASSLAWRINSPLHF. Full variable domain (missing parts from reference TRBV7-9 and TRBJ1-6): DTGVSQNPRHKITKRGQNVTFRCDPISEHNRLYWYRQTLGQGPEFLTYFQNEAQLEKSRLLSDRFSAERPKGSFSTLEIQRTEQGDSAMYLCASSLAWRINSPLHFGNGTRLTVT.

The CDR3 here is CASSQQKELFF. In nucleotides, the CDR3 is TGTGCCAGCAGCCAACAAAAGGAGCTGTTTTTT. The rearrangement links TRBV28 to TRBJ2-2; the D is unclear. This CDR3 spans 11 amino acids. Germline-derived CDR1 and CDR2 are MDHEN and SYDVKM. With 6 bases removed from V and 10 bases from J, the gap between germline ends came to 9 bases.

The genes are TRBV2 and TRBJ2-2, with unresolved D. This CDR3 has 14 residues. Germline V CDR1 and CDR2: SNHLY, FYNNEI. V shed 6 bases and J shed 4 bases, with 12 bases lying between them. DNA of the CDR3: TGTGCCAGCAGGGCTTTAACCTCCACCGGGGAGCTGTTTTTT. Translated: CASRALTSTGELFF.

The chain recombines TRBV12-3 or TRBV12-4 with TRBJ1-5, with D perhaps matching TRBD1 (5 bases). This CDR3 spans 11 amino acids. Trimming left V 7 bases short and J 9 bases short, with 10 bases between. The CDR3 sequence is CASNNQGPQHF. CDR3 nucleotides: TGTGCCAGCAATAATCAGGGGCCCCAGCATTTT.

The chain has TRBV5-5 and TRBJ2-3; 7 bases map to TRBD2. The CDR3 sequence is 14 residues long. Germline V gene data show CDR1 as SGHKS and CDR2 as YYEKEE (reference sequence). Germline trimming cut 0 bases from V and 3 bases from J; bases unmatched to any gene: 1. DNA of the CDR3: TGTGCCAGCAGCTTGGCTAGCGGTACAGATACGCAGTATTTT. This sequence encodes CASSLASGTDTQYF.

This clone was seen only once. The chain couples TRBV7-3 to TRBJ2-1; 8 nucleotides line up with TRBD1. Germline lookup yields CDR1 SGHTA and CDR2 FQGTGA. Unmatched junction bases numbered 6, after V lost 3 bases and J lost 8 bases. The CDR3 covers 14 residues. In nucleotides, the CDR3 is TGTGCCAGCAGCTTGGCAGGGGGCATTGATGAGCAGTTCTTC. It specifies CASSLAGGIDEQFF. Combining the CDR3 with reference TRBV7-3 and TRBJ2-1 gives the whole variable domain GAGVSQTPSNKVTEKGKYVELRCDPISGHTALYWYRQSLGQGPEFLIYFQGTGAADDSGLPNDRFFAVRPEGSVSTLKIQRTERGDSAVYLCASSLAGGIDEQFFGPGTRLTVL.

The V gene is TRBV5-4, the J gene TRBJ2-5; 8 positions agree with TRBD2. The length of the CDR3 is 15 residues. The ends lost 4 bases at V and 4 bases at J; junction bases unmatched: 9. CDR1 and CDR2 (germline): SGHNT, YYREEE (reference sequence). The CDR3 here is CASSIRLALSETQYF. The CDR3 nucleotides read TGTGCCAGCAGCATAAGACTAGCGCTGTCAGAGACCCAGTACTTC.

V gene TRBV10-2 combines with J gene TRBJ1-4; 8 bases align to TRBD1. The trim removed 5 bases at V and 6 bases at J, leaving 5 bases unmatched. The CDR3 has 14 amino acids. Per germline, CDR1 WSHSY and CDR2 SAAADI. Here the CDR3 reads CASSRQGRDEKLFF. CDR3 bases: TGCGCCAGCAGTCGACAGGGGAGGGATGAAAAACTGTTTTTT.

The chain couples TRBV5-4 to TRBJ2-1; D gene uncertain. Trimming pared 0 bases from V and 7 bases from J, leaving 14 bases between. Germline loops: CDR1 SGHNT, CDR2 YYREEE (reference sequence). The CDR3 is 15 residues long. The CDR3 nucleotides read TGTGCCAGCAGCTTGGCCTCGAGGTACGGGAATGAGCAGTTCTTC. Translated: CASSLASRYGNEQFF.

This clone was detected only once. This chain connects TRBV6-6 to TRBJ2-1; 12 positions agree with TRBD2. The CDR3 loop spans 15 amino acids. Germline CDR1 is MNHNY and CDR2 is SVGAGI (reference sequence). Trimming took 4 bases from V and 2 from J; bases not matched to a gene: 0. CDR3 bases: TGTGCCAGCAGTTGGACTAGCGGGACCTACAATGAGCAGTTCTTC. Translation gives CASSWTSGTYNEQFF.

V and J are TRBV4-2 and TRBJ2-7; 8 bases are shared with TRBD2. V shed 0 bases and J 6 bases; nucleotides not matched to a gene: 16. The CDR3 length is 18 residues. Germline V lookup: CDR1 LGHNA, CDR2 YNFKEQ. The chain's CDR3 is CASSQELLASGRPIEQYF. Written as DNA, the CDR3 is TGTGCCAGCAGCCAAGAACTATTGGCTAGCGGGCGGCCGATCGAGCAGTACTTC.

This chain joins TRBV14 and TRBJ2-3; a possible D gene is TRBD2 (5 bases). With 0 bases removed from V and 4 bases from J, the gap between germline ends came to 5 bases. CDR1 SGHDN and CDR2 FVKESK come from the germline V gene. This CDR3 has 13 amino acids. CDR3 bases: TGTGCCAGCAGCCAAGAACTAGCAGATACGCAGTATTTT. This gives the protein CASSQELADTQYF. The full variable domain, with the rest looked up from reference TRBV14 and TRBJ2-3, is EAGVTQFPSHSVIEKGQTVTLRCDPISGHDNLYWYRRVMGKEIKFLLHFVKESKQDESGMPNNRFLAERTGGTYSTLKVQPAELEDSGVYFCASSQELADTQYFGPGTRLTVL.

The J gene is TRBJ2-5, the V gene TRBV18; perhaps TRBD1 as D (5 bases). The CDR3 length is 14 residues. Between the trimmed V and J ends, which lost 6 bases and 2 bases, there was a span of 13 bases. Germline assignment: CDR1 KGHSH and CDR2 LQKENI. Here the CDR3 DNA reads TGTGCCAGCTCGTCCAGGGTAATTCAAGAGACCCAGTACTTC. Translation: CASSSRVIQETQYF. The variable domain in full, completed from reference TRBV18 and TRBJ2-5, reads NAGVMQNPRHLVRRRGQEARLRCSPMKGHSHVYWYRQLPEEGLKFMVYLQKENIIDESGMPKERFSAEFPKEGPSILRIQQVVRGDSAAYFCASSSRVIQETQYFGPGTRLLVL.

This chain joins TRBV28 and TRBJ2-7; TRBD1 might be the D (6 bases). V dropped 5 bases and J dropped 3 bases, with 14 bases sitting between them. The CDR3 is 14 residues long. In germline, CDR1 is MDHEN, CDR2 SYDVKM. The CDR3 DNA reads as TGTGCCAGCAGTATACCAGGGGTTTTCTACGAGCAGTACTTC. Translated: CASSIPGVFYEQYF.

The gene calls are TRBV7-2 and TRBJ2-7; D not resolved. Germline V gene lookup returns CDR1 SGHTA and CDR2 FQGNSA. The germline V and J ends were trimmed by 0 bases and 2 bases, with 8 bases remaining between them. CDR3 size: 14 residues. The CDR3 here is CASSLAAATYEQYF. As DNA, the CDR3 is TGTGCCAGCAGCTTAGCCGCGGCGACCTACGAGCAGTACTTC.

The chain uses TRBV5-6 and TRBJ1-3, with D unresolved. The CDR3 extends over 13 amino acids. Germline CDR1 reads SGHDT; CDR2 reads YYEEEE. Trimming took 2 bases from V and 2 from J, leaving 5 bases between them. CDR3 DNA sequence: TGTGCCAGCAGCTTACTCACTGGAAACACCATATATTTT. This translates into CASSLLTGNTIYF. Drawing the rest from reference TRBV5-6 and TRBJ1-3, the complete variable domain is DAGVTQSPTHLIKTRGQQVTLRCSPKSGHDTVSWYQQALGQGPQFIFQYYEEEERQRGNFPDRFSGHQFPNYSSELNVNALLLGDSALYLCASSLLTGNTIYFGEGSWLTVV.

CDR3 protein: CASSNLNAVAGDTQYF. CDR3 nucleotide sequence: TGTGCCAGCAGCAACCTCAATGCGGTTGCGGGAGATACGCAGTATTTT. V is TRBV11-1 and J is TRBJ2-3; the D gene is possibly TRBD2 (5 bases). V lost 5 bases to trimming and J lost 5 bases, with 20 bases between them. CDR1 SGHAT and CDR2 FQDESV come from the germline V gene (reference sequence). The CDR3 is made up of 16 amino acids. The entire variable domain, with the rest obtained from reference TRBV11-1 and TRBJ2-3, is as follows: EAEVAQSPRYKITEKSQAVAFWCDPISGHATLYWYRQILGQGPELLVQFQDESVVDDSQLPKDRFSAERLKGVDSTLKIQPAELGDSAMYLCASSNLNAVAGDTQYFGPGTRLTVL.

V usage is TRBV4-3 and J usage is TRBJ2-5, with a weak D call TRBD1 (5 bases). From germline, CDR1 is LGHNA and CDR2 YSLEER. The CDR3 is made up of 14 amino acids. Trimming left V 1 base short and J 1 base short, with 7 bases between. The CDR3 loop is CASSQGGSQETQYF. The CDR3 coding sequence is TGCGCCAGCAGCCAAGGGGGCAGCCAAGAGACCCAGTACTTC.

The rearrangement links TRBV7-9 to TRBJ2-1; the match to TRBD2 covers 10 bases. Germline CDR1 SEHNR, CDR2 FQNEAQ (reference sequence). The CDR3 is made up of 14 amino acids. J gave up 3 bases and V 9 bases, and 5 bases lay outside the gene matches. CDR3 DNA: TGTGCCAGTTCAGCGGGAGGGAACTACAATGAGCAGTTCTTC. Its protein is CASSAGGNYNEQFF.

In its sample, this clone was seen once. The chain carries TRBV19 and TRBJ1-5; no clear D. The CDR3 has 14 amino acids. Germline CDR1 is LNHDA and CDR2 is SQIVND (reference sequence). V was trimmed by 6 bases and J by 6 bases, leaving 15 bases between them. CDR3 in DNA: TGTGCCAGTAGCCCGGGGTATGGAAGTCAGCCCCAGCATTTT. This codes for CASSPGYGSQPQHF.

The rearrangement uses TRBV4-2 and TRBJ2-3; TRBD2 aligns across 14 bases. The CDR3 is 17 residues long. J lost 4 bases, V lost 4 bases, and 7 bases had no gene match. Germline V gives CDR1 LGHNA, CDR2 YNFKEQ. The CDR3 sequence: CASSPGTSGSGADTQYF. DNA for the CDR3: TGTGCCAGCAGCCCTGGGACTAGCGGGAGTGGGGCAGATACGCAGTATTTT.

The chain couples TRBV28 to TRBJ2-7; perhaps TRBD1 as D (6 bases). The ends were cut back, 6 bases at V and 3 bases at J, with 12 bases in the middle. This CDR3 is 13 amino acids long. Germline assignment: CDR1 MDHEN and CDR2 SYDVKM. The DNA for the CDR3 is TGTGCCAGCAGACCCGGACAGATCTACGAGCAGTACTTC. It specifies CASRPGQIYEQYF.

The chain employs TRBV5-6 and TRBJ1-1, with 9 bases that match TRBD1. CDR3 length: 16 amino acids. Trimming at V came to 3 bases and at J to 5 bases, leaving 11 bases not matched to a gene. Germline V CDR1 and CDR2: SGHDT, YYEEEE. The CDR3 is CASSYRDRELRTEAFF. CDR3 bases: TGTGCCAGCAGCTACCGGGACAGGGAGCTGAGGACTGAAGCTTTCTTT.

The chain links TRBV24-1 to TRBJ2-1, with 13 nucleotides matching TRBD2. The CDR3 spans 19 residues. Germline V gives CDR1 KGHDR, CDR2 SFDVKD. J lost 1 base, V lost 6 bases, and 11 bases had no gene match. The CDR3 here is CATSNPGLAGPRSYNEQFF. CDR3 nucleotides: TGTGCCACCAGTAACCCGGGACTAGCGGGACCAAGGTCCTACAATGAGCAGTTCTTC.